This TCR beta chain comes out of a study of blood T cells in healthy people across ages. Background on the study: Template-switching capture recovered about one barcoded beta molecule per two T cells.

Primed by a sample-barcoded 5' primer and a J-beta primer mix, a second PCR proceeded for about 6 to 11 cycles. MiXCR, run by TCRdb on the 5' RACE reads, gives a single entry per CDR3 protein. The data contain 850,000 to 950,000 distinct CDR3 sequences, under 35% of them seen just once; the ten biggest clones take up around 15%. The CDR3 spans 17 residues. Germline assignment: CDR1 MDHEN and CDR2 SYDVKM. V was trimmed by 4 bases and J by 0 bases, leaving 16 bases between them. V gene TRBV28 combines with J gene TRBJ1-5; unclear D gene. This TCR was sampled from a woman of 80 years or more in good health. The sequenced sample consisted of blood. Here the CDR3 reads CASSSLEGYFSNQPQHF. In DNA, the CDR3 is TGTGCCAGCAGTTCTCTGGAAGGTTATTTTAGCAATCAGCCCCAGCATTTT.